This TCR beta chain was sequenced in a study of shared clonotypes between healthy human individuals. The study, taken as a whole, reports: Sorted-subset sequencing was shown by rarefaction to be incomplete despite large depth.

About this clone: Its matching antigen is unknown.

V gave up 4 bases and J gave up 3 bases, with 7 bases separating them. Per the germline V gene, CDR1 is SGHDT and CDR2 is YYEEEE. CDR3 length: 12 residues. Sequenced by immunoSEQ multiplex PCR; TCRdb stores in-frame clones only, minus some. The data hold around 2,000,000 clones, with roughly 94% observed a single time. CD8 cells classed as naive were CD45RO-negative and positively selected for CCR7, excluding terminally differentiated effector memory CD45RA+ cells. Donors were healthy HIV-negative adults without recent acute infections or vaccinations. The source of this sequence is a man between 18 and 35 years old in good health. The J gene is TRBJ1-2, the V gene TRBV5-6; maybe TRBD1 (5 bases). Sample: naive CD8+ T cells sorted from blood. Written as DNA, the CDR3 is TGTGCCAGCAGCGAAGGGGACTATGGCTACACCTTC. Residues: CASSEGDYGYTF.